Each of the 16 T cell receptor beta chains below was sequenced from the same sample in a study of blood T cells in healthy people across ages. With a J-beta primer mix and a sample-barcoded 5' primer, a second PCR ran roughly 7 to 11 cycles. TCRdb fed the 5' RACE reads into MiXCR, producing one record per CDR3 protein. Here the sample spans over 1,300,000 distinct CDR3 sequences, roughly 59% being singletons. What was sequenced was blood. The source of these receptors is a man between 18 and 29 years old in good health.

The rearrangement joins TRBV6-6 to TRBJ2-6; possible D gene TRBD1, 6 bases. CDR1 is MNHNY and CDR2 is SVGAGI in the germline V gene (reference sequence). The CDR3 sequence is 16 residues long. V lost 10 bases, J lost 0 bases, and 16 bases lay in between. CDR3 DNA sequence: TGTGCCACAACCGGGACAAATCCCTCTGGGGCCAACGTCCTGACTTTC. Encoded protein: CATTGTNPSGANVLTF.

The chain has TRBV20-1 and TRBJ2-7, with 7 bases matching TRBD1. V gave up 0 bases and J gave up 0 bases; unmatched junction bases: 8. Germline V gene sequence: CDR1 DFQATT, CDR2 SNEGSKA (reference sequence). The CDR3 runs to 16 residues. CDR3: CSARDRDRTFSYEQYF. The CDR3 bases are TGCAGTGCTAGAGATCGGGACAGAACTTTCTCCTACGAGCAGTACTTC.

This clonotype was counted a few times. The chain uses TRBV29-1 and TRBJ2-5, with 8 nucleotides matching TRBD1. Per the germline V gene, CDR1 is SQVTM and CDR2 is ANQGSEA. V gave up 6 bases and J gave up 1 base; unmatched junction bases: 7. The CDR3 is made up of 14 amino acids. CDR3 in DNA: TGCAGCGTCTCGGGACAGGTGATCCAAGAGACCCAGTACTTC. Protein: CSVSGQVIQETQYF.

This clonotype appeared a few times. The chain links TRBV5-1 to TRBJ2-7; 15 bases line up with TRBD2. The CDR3 has 19 residues. Germline trimming cut 4 bases from V and 3 bases from J; bases unmatched to any gene: 14. The germline V gene has CDR1 SGHRS and CDR2 YFSETQ. CDR3 nucleotide sequence: TGCGCCAGCAGCCCCGGACTAGCGGGAGGGCCGTCTCTGAGCTACGAGCAGTACTTC. The encoded protein is CASSPGLAGGPSLSYEQYF.

The V call is TRBV29-1, the J call TRBJ2-3, with a weak D call TRBD1 (5 bases). Trimming pared 6 bases from V and 8 bases from J, leaving 12 bases between. Germline V lookup: CDR1 SQVTM, CDR2 ANQGSEA. CDR3 size: 11 residues. CDR3 sequence: CSVTGLGTQYF. The CDR3 nucleotides read TGCAGCGTAACAGGCCTAGGTACGCAGTATTTT.

This clonotype was observed a few times. The chain links TRBV2 to TRBJ2-7, with D unclear. The CDR3 sequence is 13 residues long. The germline V gene encodes CDR1 SNHLY and CDR2 FYNNEI. The V end was cut by 6 bases, the J end by 0 bases, with 9 bases between. CDR3 region: CASRTPSSYEQYF. The CDR3 DNA reads TGTGCCAGCAGAACGCCTAGCTCCTACGAGCAGTACTTC.

The genes are TRBV27 and TRBJ2-5, with TRBD1 matching over 7 bases. Trimming cost V 5 bases and J 5 bases; bases outside gene matches: 11. The CDR3 contains 15 residues. In germline, CDR1 is MNHEY, CDR2 SMNVEV (reference sequence). The CDR3 spells CASSGLGTGVETQYF. The CDR3 DNA reads TGTGCCAGCAGTGGCCTAGGAACAGGGGTGGAGACCCAGTACTTC.

About this clonotype itself: One junction end disagrees with the germline gene, perhaps due to a read error. The chain employs TRBV5-1 and TRBJ2-3, with D perhaps TRBD1 or TRBD2 (5 bases each). The CDR3 runs 13 residues. CDR1 SGHRS and CDR2 YFSETQ come from the germline V gene. The CDR3 reads CASSWGNRDMQYF. DNA for the CDR3: TGCGCCAGCAGCTGGGGGAACAGAGATATGCAGTATTTT.

Only a few counts were recorded for this clonotype. This chain links TRBV10-3 with TRBJ2-6; D remains unclear. The germline CDR1 and CDR2 sequences are ENHRY and SYGVKD. CDR3 length: 13 residues. Trimming removed 7 bases from V and 1 base from J, with 5 bases in between. CDR3 sequence: CAIMESGANVLTF. CDR3 bases: TGTGCCATCATGGAATCTGGGGCCAACGTCCTGACTTTC.

This clonotype was detected only once. This rearrangement joins TRBV6-6 to TRBJ1-4; D remains ambiguous. The germline V gene encodes CDR1 MNHNY and CDR2 SVGAGI (reference sequence). Trimming shortened V by 7 bases and J by 0 bases, and 9 bases separated the two germline ends. CDR3 length equals 14 residues. The CDR3 loop reads CASTNIATNEKLFF. CDR3 nucleotides: TGTGCCAGCACGAACATTGCAACTAATGAAAAACTGTTTTTT.

This clonotype was seen a handful of times. The V call is TRBV29-1, the J call TRBJ1-2; D perhaps matches TRBD1 (5 bases). Trimming cost V 7 bases and J 7 bases, with 16 bases left between them. Germline V CDR1 and CDR2: SQVTM, ANQGSEA. The CDR3 spans 12 residues. In DNA form, the CDR3 reads TGCAGCGCCCGCTCAGGGCCAGCTGGCTACACCTTC. It encodes CSARSGPAGYTF. Drawing the rest from reference TRBV29-1 and TRBJ1-2, the complete variable domain is SAVISQKPSRDICQRGTSLTIQCQVDSQVTMMFWYRQQPGQSLTLIATANQGSEATYESGFVIDKFPISRPNLTFSTLTVSNMSPEDSSIYLCSARSGPAGYTFGSGTRLTVV.

V is TRBV5-6 and J is TRBJ2-3; TRBD1 matches 7 bases. CDR3 length: 15 residues. The junction had 9 bases not matched to a gene; V was cut back by 4 bases and J by 4 bases. The germline gives CDR1 SGHDT, CDR2 YYEEEE. The DNA of the CDR3 is TGTGCCAGCAGCCACACAGGGGTTGATTCAGATACGCAGTATTTT. Encoded protein: CASSHTGVDSDTQYF.

The chain uses TRBV28 and TRBJ2-4; unclear D gene. The DNA matches TRBJ2-5 better at its end, which makes the J call doubtful. CDR3 length: 13 residues. CDR1 is MDHEN, CDR2 SYDVKM, per germline. The chain's CDR3 is CASSTQDRTTQYF. CDR3 in DNA: TGTGCCAGCAGTACCCAGGACCGAACGACCCAGTACTTC.

The chain couples TRBV7-2 to TRBJ2-7, with 7 bases aligning to TRBD2. With V trimmed by 5 bases and J by 6 bases, 10 bases remained unmatched. This CDR3 is built from 14 residues. Germline CDR1 SGHTA, CDR2 FQGNSA. The CDR3 spells CASSRGTTASEQYF. CDR3 in DNA: TGTGCCAGCAGCCGAGGGACTACCGCGAGCGAGCAGTACTTC.

The chain employs TRBV30 and TRBJ1-1; no firm D call. Per the germline V gene, CDR1 is GTSNPN and CDR2 is SVGIG (reference sequence). V lost 3 bases, J lost 11 bases, and 10 bases lay in between. This CDR3 comprises 10 residues. This chain's CDR3 is CAWRSEVAFF. DNA of the CDR3: TGTGCCTGGAGATCAGAGGTGGCTTTCTTT.

Of note for this clonotype: Its ends do not fully match the called genes, so a read error is possible. This chain connects TRBV6-1 to TRBJ2-1; D perhaps matches TRBD2 (5 bases). In germline, CDR1 is MNHNS, CDR2 SASEGT. This CDR3 has 15 amino acids. The CDR3 loop is CVSTLWLAPNNEQFF. The DNA of the CDR3 is TGTGTCAGCACCCTATGGCTAGCACCTAACAATGAGCAGTTCTTC.